The 9 T cell receptor beta chains in this list originate from one sample, sequenced in a study of blood T cell repertoires in COVID-19. Sequencing was performed with immunoSEQ multiplex PCR; in TCRdb, only in-frame clones are kept and a portion is missing. The sample records 45,000 to 50,000 clones, roughly 77% being singletons. The sequencing input was peripheral blood. All receptors come from a human donor with active or convalescent COVID-19. The donor label of this sample is uncertain.

The chain recombines TRBV4-3 with TRBJ1-3; 8 nucleotides align to TRBD1. The CDR3 contains 15 residues. Looked up from germline, CDR1 is LGHNA and CDR2 is YSLEER. V was clipped by 0 bases and J by 2 bases; unmatched bases: 0. The CDR3 sequence: CASSQDRGPGNTIYF. CDR3 DNA: TGCGCCAGCAGCCAAGACAGGGGGCCTGGAAACACCATATATTTT.

The chain is built from TRBV11-3 and TRBJ2-5; D is possibly TRBD1 (7 bases). CDR3 length equals 16 residues. Trimming stripped 3 bases from V and 5 bases from J, with 19 bases between. In germline, CDR1 is SGHNT, CDR2 YENEEA. CDR3 nucleotide sequence: TGTGCCAGCAGCTTTTTTGGACAGGCCGGAGGGGAGACCCAGTACTTC. Protein: CASSFFGQAGGETQYF.

The V gene is TRBV5-1, the J gene TRBJ2-3; TRBD1 is a possible D gene (6 bases). The CDR3 is made up of 13 amino acids. Germline-derived CDR1 and CDR2 are SGHRS and YFSETQ. Trimming removed 4 bases at V and 2 bases at J, with 8 bases between. CDR3 coding DNA: TGCGCCAGCAGCAGGGACAACACAGATACGCAGTATTTT. Its protein product is CASSRDNTDTQYF.

The rearrangement links TRBV6-2 or TRBV6-3 to TRBJ2-5; TRBD1 matches at 9 bases. Germline V gives CDR1 MNHEY, CDR2 SVGEGT. V dropped 2 bases and J dropped 4; count of bases not matched to a gene: 11. The CDR3 contains 17 residues. The CDR3 spells CASSYLSTGGGRETQYF. The CDR3 DNA reads TGTGCCAGCAGTTACCTTTCGACAGGGGGGGGACGAGAGACCCAGTACTTC.

The V gene is TRBV11-3, the J gene TRBJ2-1; D possibly corresponds to TRBD2 (9 bases). Deletions cut 4 bases from V and 4 bases from J, with 26 bases between. The CDR3 runs 19 residues. From germline, CDR1 is SGHNT and CDR2 YENEEA. CDR3 nucleotide sequence: TGTGCCAGCAGCTCCCCAGGGGGCGCGTTGACTAGCGGATACAATGAGCAGTTCTTC. This encodes CASSSPGGALTSGYNEQFF.

The chain couples TRBV3-1 (or the pseudogene TRBV3-2) to TRBJ1-2, with unresolved D. V was clipped by 0 bases and J by 3 bases, with 14 bases between them. Germline CDR1 reads LGHDT; CDR2 reads YNNKEL (reference sequence). CDR3 length: 16 amino acids. CDR3 sequence (DNA): TGTGCCAGCAGCCAAGACGGTCGGTGGAGAGACTATGGCTACACCTTC. Its translation is CASSQDGRWRDYGYTF.

The V call is TRBV4-2, the J call TRBJ2-3; D call uncertain. Trimming took off 4 bases at V and 5 bases at J, with 7 bases between the two ends. The CDR3 has 12 residues. Germline V gene lookup returns CDR1 LGHNA and CDR2 YNFKEQ. CDR3 nucleotides: TGTGCCAGCAGCCCGCGAAGAGATACGCAGTATTTT. This sequence encodes CASSPRRDTQYF.

This rearrangement joins TRBV9 to TRBJ2-7; 10 nucleotides line up with TRBD1. CDR1 is SGDLS, CDR2 YYNGEE, per germline. CDR3 length: 15 residues. V lost 0 bases to trimming and J lost 7 bases; unmatched junction nucleotides: 7. In DNA form, the CDR3 reads TGTGCCAGCAGCGTAGAGGGGACAGGGGTTGGGGAGCAGTACTTC. This encodes CASSVEGTGVGEQYF.

The CDR3 is CASSLAGEGETQYF. The CDR3 region has the DNA TGTGCCAGCAGCTTAGCTGGGGAGGGGGAGACCCAGTACTTC. The chain links TRBV7-2 to TRBJ2-5; 7 bases agree with TRBD2. The germline gives CDR1 SGHTA, CDR2 FQGNSA. V lost 0 bases and J lost 5; bases outside the gene matches: 3. This CDR3 comprises 14 residues.